These 11 T cell receptor beta chains were all obtained from the same sample, sequenced in a study of T-cell reconstitution after alpha-beta-depleted transplantation in children. Unique molecular identifiers tagged the TCRbeta library. Each CDR3 protein gets one entry after TCRdb re-called the PCR reads with MiXCR. Of about 440,000 distinct CDR3 sequences listed, 43% are singletons. This specimen was PBMCs, taken before TCRalphabeta/CD19-depleted stem cell transplant. Receptors originate from a girl aged 2 to 10 with aplastic anemia, due to receive a stem cell transplant.

The V and J genes are TRBV15 and TRBJ2-7, with 12 bases aligning to TRBD1. The CDR3 has 16 residues. J gave up 5 bases and V 3 bases, and 8 bases lay outside the gene matches. Per germline, CDR1 LNHNV and CDR2 YYDKDF (reference sequence). The CDR3 DNA reads as TGTGCCACCAGCAGGGGGATGGGGACAGGGGGCGACGAGCAGTACTTC. Residues: CATSRGMGTGGDEQYF. Full variable domain (missing parts from reference TRBV15 and TRBJ2-7): DAMVIQNPRYQVTQFGKPVTLSCSQTLNHNVMYWYQQKSSQAPKLLFHYYDKDFNNEADTPDNFQSRRPNTSFCFLDIRSPGLGDTAMYLCATSRGMGTGGDEQYFGPGTRLTVT.

There are many counts of this clonotype. The rearrangement uses TRBV20-1 and TRBJ2-1; D remains ambiguous. CDR3 size: 10 residues. V gave up 6 bases and J gave up 6 bases, with 6 bases separating them. Germline V gene data show CDR1 as DFQATT and CDR2 as SNEGSKA (reference sequence). CDR3 DNA: TGCAGTGCCTGGGGCAATGAGCAGTTCTTC. This sequence encodes CSAWGNEQFF.

This chain links TRBV20-1 with TRBJ2-7; no clear D gene. Per the germline V gene, CDR1 is DFQATT and CDR2 is SNEGSKA (reference sequence). The V end lost 1 base, the J end lost 7 bases, and 8 bases lay between the germline ends. The CDR3 extends over 11 amino acids. Written as DNA, the CDR3 is TGCAGTGCTAGAGTGAGGCAGGAGCAGTACTTC. Translated: CSARVRQEQYF.

The rearrangement uses TRBV6-1 and TRBJ2-5; TRBD2 matches at 8 bases. Germline V gives CDR1 MNHNS, CDR2 SASEGT. The CDR3 contains 16 residues. V lost 7 bases to trimming and J lost 1 base; unmatched junction nucleotides: 11. The CDR3 DNA follows: TGTGCCAGCACCCGGGGGGGGAGAGGCGTCCAAGAGACCCAGTACTTC. Translation gives CASTRGGRGVQETQYF.

This CDR3 is CSTGSPGGVETQYF. The CDR3 region has the DNA TGCAGTACTGGCTCCCCAGGGGGCGTAGAGACCCAGTACTTC. This sequence joins TRBV20-1 and TRBJ2-5, with TRBD1 identical over 8 bases. Germline CDR1 reads DFQATT; CDR2 reads SNEGSKA (reference sequence). This CDR3 region has 14 residues. The ends lost 8 bases at V and 4 bases at J; junction bases unmatched: 12.

This clonotype was picked up a small number of times. This sequence joins TRBV20-1 and TRBJ2-2; 10 positions match TRBD2. Germline CDR1 reads DFQATT; CDR2 reads SNEGSKA (reference sequence). J was trimmed by 5 bases and V by 4 bases; bases with no gene match: 7. The CDR3 is made up of 15 amino acids. Here the CDR3 DNA reads TGCAGTGCTACCACAGCGGGAGGGCCAACCGGGGAGCTGTTTTTT. Amino acids: CSATTAGGPTGELFF.

There are a few counts of this clonotype. The chain has TRBV20-1 and TRBJ1-2; perhaps TRBD1 as D (6 bases). The CDR3 runs 12 residues. CDR1 and CDR2 from the germline V gene are DFQATT and SNEGSKA (reference sequence). V lost 6 bases and J lost 2, with 10 bases in between. The CDR3 here is CSAAGQNYGYTF. DNA of the CDR3: TGCAGTGCGGCCGGACAGAACTATGGCTACACCTTC.

In its sample, this clonotype was seen a few times. The chain carries TRBV7-6 and TRBJ2-7; unclear D gene. The CDR3 spans 13 residues. Germline CDR1 SGHVS, CDR2 FNYEAQ. The V gene lost 5 bases and the J gene lost 4 bases, with 12 bases spanning the gap. The CDR3 here is CASSLEFGYEQYF. CDR3 nucleotide sequence: TGTGCCAGCAGCCTAGAATTCGGTTACGAGCAGTACTTC.

In this sample, this clonotype turned up many times. V and J are TRBV12-3 or TRBV12-4 and TRBJ2-3; tentative D call: TRBD2 (6 bases). V gave up 5 bases and J gave up 0 bases, with 6 bases separating them. The CDR3 is 13 amino acids. The CDR3 region has the DNA TGTGCCAGCAGTAGCGGGAGCACAGATACGCAGTATTTT. Protein product: CASSSGSTDTQYF.

This chain connects TRBV18 to TRBJ2-1; TRBD2 aligns across 9 bases. This CDR3 comprises 14 residues. CDR1 and CDR2 from the germline V gene are KGHSH and LQKENI. V trimming: 2 bases; J trimming: 7 bases; junction bases outside the gene matches: 3. Here the CDR3 reads CASSPIAGANEQFF. The CDR3 DNA reads TGTGCCAGCTCACCAATAGCGGGAGCTAATGAGCAGTTCTTC. The variable domain in full, completed from reference TRBV18 and TRBJ2-1, reads NAGVMQNPRHLVRRRGQEARLRCSPMKGHSHVYWYRQLPEEGLKFMVYLQKENIIDESGMPKERFSAEFPKEGPSILRIQQVVRGDSAAYFCASSPIAGANEQFFGPGTRLTVL.

This clonotype was picked up many times. This rearrangement joins TRBV6-1 to TRBJ1-1, with D tentatively TRBD1 (5 bases). In germline, CDR1 is MNHNS, CDR2 SASEGT. The CDR3 loop spans 14 amino acids. V lost 7 bases and J lost 2, with 14 bases in between. The CDR3 coding sequence is TGTGCCAGCATGGTTTACGGGGGAAACACTGAAGCTTTCTTT. Translated, it gives CASMVYGGNTEAFF.